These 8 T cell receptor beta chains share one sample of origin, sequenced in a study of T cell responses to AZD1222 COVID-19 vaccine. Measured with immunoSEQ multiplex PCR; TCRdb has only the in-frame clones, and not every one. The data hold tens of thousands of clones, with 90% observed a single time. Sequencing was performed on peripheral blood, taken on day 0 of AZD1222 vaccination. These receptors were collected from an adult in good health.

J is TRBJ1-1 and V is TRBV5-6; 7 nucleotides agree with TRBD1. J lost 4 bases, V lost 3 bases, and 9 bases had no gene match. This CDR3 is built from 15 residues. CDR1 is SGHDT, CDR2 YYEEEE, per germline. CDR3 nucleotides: TGTGCCAGCAGCTCCCTAGGGGGCAAGGTCACTGAAGCTTTCTTT. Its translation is CASSSLGGKVTEAFF.

In nucleotides, the CDR3 is TGTGCCAGCAGTCTTCCGGGGACAGGTTCCTACGAGCAGTACTTC. Translation: CASSLPGTGSYEQYF. The chain couples TRBV28 to TRBJ2-7; 8 nucleotides line up with TRBD1. This CDR3 has 15 residues. J lost 1 base, V lost 5 bases, and 7 bases had no gene match. Germline V CDR1 and CDR2: MDHEN, SYDVKM.

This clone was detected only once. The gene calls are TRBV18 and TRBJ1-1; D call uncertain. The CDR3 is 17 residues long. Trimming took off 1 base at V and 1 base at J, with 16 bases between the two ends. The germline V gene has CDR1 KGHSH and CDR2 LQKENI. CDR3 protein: CASSPRVVGSKNTEAFF. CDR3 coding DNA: TGTGCCAGCTCACCACGAGTGGTAGGGAGTAAGAACACTGAAGCTTTCTTT.

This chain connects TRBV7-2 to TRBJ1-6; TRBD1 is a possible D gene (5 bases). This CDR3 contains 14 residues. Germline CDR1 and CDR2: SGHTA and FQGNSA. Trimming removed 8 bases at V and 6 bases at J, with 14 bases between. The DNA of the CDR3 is TGTGCCAGCCGGACTGGGGCGTTTAATTCACCCCTCCACTTT. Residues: CASRTGAFNSPLHF.

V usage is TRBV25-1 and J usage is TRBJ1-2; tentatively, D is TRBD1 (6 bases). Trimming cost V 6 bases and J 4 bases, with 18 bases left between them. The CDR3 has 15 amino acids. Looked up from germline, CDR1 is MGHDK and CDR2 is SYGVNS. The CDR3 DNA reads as TGTGCCAGCAGGGGACGGACAGATTACGTCTATGGCTACACCTTC. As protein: CASRGRTDYVYGYTF.

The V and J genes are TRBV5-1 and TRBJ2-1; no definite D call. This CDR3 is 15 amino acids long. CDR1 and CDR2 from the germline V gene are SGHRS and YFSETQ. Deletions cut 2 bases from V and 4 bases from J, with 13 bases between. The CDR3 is CASSFGSAGYNEQFF. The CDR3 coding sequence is TGCGCCAGCAGCTTTGGGTCAGCCGGGTACAATGAGCAGTTCTTC.

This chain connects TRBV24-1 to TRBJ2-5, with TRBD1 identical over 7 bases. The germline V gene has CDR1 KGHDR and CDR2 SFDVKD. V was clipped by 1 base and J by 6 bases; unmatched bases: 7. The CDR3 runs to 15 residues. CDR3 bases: TGTGCCACCAGTGATTTCACCGGGACAGAGCAGACCCAGTACTTC. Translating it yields CATSDFTGTEQTQYF.

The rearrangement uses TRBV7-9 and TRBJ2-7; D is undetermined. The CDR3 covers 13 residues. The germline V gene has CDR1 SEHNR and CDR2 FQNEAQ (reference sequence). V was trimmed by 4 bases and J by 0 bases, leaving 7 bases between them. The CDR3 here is CASSSERSYEQYF. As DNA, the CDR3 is TGTGCCAGCAGCTCCGAACGCTCCTACGAGCAGTACTTC.